These 8 T cell receptor beta chains were all obtained from the same sample, sequenced in a study of blood T cell repertoires in COVID-19. Method: immunoSEQ multiplex PCR; TCRdb's copy keeps in-frame clones and lacks some. The repertoire holds approximately 49,000 clones, with around 90% as singletons. The sample taken for sequencing was peripheral blood. Receptors originate from a man aged 50 to 60 with active COVID-19.

This clone was found a few times. The chain links TRBV9 to TRBJ1-4; D possibly corresponds to TRBD1 (6 bases). V lost 0 bases and J 4 bases, leaving 19 bases between the germline ends. There are 18 residues in the CDR3. CDR1 is SGDLS and CDR2 is YYNGEE in the germline V gene. The CDR3 region has the DNA TGTGCCAGCAGCGTAGCAGCCCAGCAACCAGGGGATAATGAAAAACTGTTTTTT. Translating it yields CASSVAAQQPGDNEKLFF.

V usage is TRBV3-1 (or the pseudogene TRBV3-2) and J usage is TRBJ2-5; 8 nucleotides line up with TRBD1. From germline, CDR1 is LGHDT and CDR2 YNNKEL (reference sequence). The CDR3 length is 15 residues. J lost 1 base, V lost 3 bases, and 4 bases had no gene match. The CDR3 DNA follows: TGTGCCAGCAGCCATACAACAGGGGGCCAAGAGACCCAGTACTTC. Translating it yields CASSHTTGGQETQYF.

The chain links TRBV7-8 to TRBJ1-6, with TRBD1 as a possible D gene (6 bases). The CDR3 runs to 13 residues. Germline CDR1 SGHVS, CDR2 FQNEAQ. The V and J ends lost 4 bases and 7 bases respectively, with 8 bases between them. CDR3 nucleotides: TGTGCCAGCAGCTGGGGACAAAATTCACCCCTCCACTTT. It yields the protein CASSWGQNSPLHF. Drawing the rest from reference TRBV7-8 and TRBJ1-6, the complete variable domain is GAGVSQSPRYKVAKRGQDVALRCDPISGHVSLFWYQQALGQGPEFLTYFQNEAQLDKSGLPSDRFFAERPEGSVSTLKIQRTQQEDSAVYLCASSWGQNSPLHFGNGTRLTVT.

The chain is built from TRBV15 and TRBJ1-3, with D maybe TRBD1 (6 bases). This CDR3 has 15 amino acids. Germline CDR1 is LNHNV and CDR2 is YYDKDF (reference sequence). The V end was cut by 0 bases, the J end by 2 bases, with 8 bases between. The CDR3 DNA reads as TGTGCCACCAGCAGAGACGGGACACCTGGAAACACCATATATTTT. Residues: CATSRDGTPGNTIYF.

A word on this clone: At one of its ends the junction is not consistent with the germline gene, which may arise from a read error. The chain links TRBV7-7 to TRBJ2-2; 11 bases are shared with TRBD2. Germline CDR1 SSHAT, CDR2 FNYEAQ (reference sequence). The CDR3 sequence is 15 residues long. CDR3 sequence (DNA): TGTGCTAGCAGCCAGGGACTAGCGGACACCGGGGAGCTGTTTTTT. It specifies CASSQGLADTGELFF.

V usage is TRBV13 and J usage is TRBJ2-2; 7 nucleotides agree with TRBD2. Germline CDR1 PRHDT, CDR2 FYEKMQ (reference sequence). The CDR3 spans 16 residues. Trimming took 4 bases from V and 6 from J; bases not matched to a gene: 11. CDR3 sequence: CASSSLGGRKAGELFF. CDR3 bases: TGTGCCAGCAGCTCCCTTGGCGGGAGAAAAGCCGGGGAGCTGTTTTTT.

The chain has TRBV6-5 and TRBJ1-5, with D possibly being TRBD1 (5 bases). CDR1 and CDR2 (germline): MNHEY, SVGAGI. V dropped 6 bases and J dropped 2 bases, with 14 bases sitting between them. This CDR3 comprises 15 residues. The CDR3, as DNA: TGTGCCAGCAGGGGGGGTGGGGATGGCAATCAGCCCCAGCATTTT. Translating gives CASRGGGDGNQPQHF.

This chain connects TRBV6-5 to TRBJ1-2; the match to TRBD1 covers 7 bases. The CDR3 is made up of 14 amino acids. Germline CDR1 reads MNHEY; CDR2 reads SVGAGI. The V and J ends lost 10 bases and 4 bases, in that order; junction bases with no gene match: 12. The CDR3 sequence: CATRQGGSGYGYTF. DNA of the CDR3: TGTGCCACCCGACAGGGAGGCTCAGGCTATGGCTACACCTTC.